The clone carrying this T cell receptor beta chain was observed a few times. This sample was taken from a study of early T cells in non-severe SARS-CoV-2 infection. Germline V CDR1 and CDR2: SGHDT, YYEEEE. The ends were cut back, 4 bases at V and 5 bases at J, with 15 bases in the middle. CDR3 length: 15 amino acids. TCRdb fed the 5' RACE reads into MiXCR, producing one record per CDR3 protein. Found here are tens of thousands of distinct CDR3 sequences, about 4% of them singletons; the top ten hold about a tenth. The chain joins TRBV5-6 to TRBJ2-2, with D uncertain. This sequence was found in an adult who was a healthcare worker with PCR-confirmed SARS-CoV-2 infection or an uninfected control (not recorded which). Sequencing was performed on whole blood. In nucleotides, the CDR3 is TGTGCCAGCAGCCGAGGTGGGGTTTGGACCGGGGAGCTGTTTTTT. Amino acid sequence: CASSRGGVWTGELFF.